This TCR beta chain was recorded in a study of blood T cell repertoires in COVID-19. Per germline, CDR1 SGHDN and CDR2 FVKESK. Trimming took 2 bases from V and 2 from J, leaving 6 bases between them. This CDR3 comprises 13 residues. Repertoires were generated with immunoSEQ multiplex PCR, while TCRdb's copy carries only in-frame clones and drops some. The sample holds a few hundred thousand clones, about 80% seen once. The TCR was taken from a human donor with acute or convalescent COVID-19. The donor label of this sample is uncertain. Sequenced input: peripheral blood. The V call is TRBV14, the J call TRBJ1-1; D is undetermined. This CDR3 is CASSQFINTEAFF. The CDR3 DNA reads TGTGCCAGCAGCCAATTTATCAACACTGAAGCTTTCTTT.